This T cell receptor beta chain is drawn from a study of T-cell memory formation after mild COVID-19. For the study at large: TCR clusters were mostly donor specific. Study conclusions and caveats: Later expanders leaned CD4+, whereas day 15 to 85 contracting clones were balanced CD4/CD8. CD4+ clones that contracted lay mainly in CM and EM; CD8+ ones lay in EMRA.

CDR3 length: 13 residues. V lost 10 bases, J lost 1 base, and 13 bases lay in between. TCRdb reanalysed the 5' RACE reads using MiXCR and keeps one entry per CDR3 protein. The repertoire has under 250,000 distinct CDR3 sequences, over 9.5% of them found once; the top ten carry 3.5%. A note on this clonotype: As yet, its antigen is unknown.

The J gene is TRBJ1-1, the V gene TRBV12-3 or TRBV12-4, with TRBD1 as a possible D gene (5 bases). Sequencing was done on a sample of PBMCs or a T cell subset sorted from them (not recorded which). The sequence was collected from a man younger than 35 who had mild COVID-19 (a few samples of this study predate the infection). Cell type and time point are not known. CDR3 loop: CAIRQRGNTEAFF. CDR3 sequence (DNA): TGTGCCATCCGACAGCGCGGGAACACTGAAGCTTTCTTT.